This TCR beta chain was documented in a study of cytomegalovirus exposure and HLA in healthy donors. As for the study in general: In terms of ancestry, the Caucasian-associated cluster contained about four fifths of the approximately 400 genotyped donors.

About this clone: What it binds is not known.

Study results and limitations: Later work found most CMV-associated TCR beta chains apparently HLA-restricted.

This CDR3 comprises 14 residues. CDR1 and CDR2 (germline): MRHNA, SNTAGT. Trimming cost V 4 bases and J 5 bases, with 12 bases left between them. A multiplex PCR was run with 60 Vbeta primers and 13 Jbeta primers. Clones were read by immunoSEQ multiplex PCR, and TCRdb kept only the in-frame ones, dropping some. The table includes about 89,000 clones, about 85% detected once. The sample comprised PBMCs. This chain uses TRBV6-4 with TRBJ1-5; D unresolved. The TCR sequence derives from a man aged 40-49 years in good health and CMV-seropositive. CDR3 sequence (DNA): TGTGCCAGCAGTGCCGACGGGAATTATCAGCCCCAGCATTTT. Amino acid sequence: CASSADGNYQPQHF.